This entry describes one T cell receptor (beta chain). These data belong to a study of blood T cell repertoires in COVID-19. Germline V gene lookup returns CDR1 MGHRA and CDR2 YSYEKL. V shed 4 bases and J shed 0 bases, with 16 bases lying between them. CDR3 length: 16 amino acids. Repertoires were generated with immunoSEQ multiplex PCR, while TCRdb's copy carries only in-frame clones and drops some. The sample has approximately 170,000 clones; roughly four fifths are singletons. Sequencing was done on a sample of peripheral blood. The V gene is TRBV4-1, the J gene TRBJ2-7; D perhaps matches TRBD2 (6 bases). The receptor was derived from a man aged 55-75 years with active or convalescent COVID-19. In DNA form, the CDR3 reads TGCGCCAGCAGCCCTGGACGCACGGGAGACTCCTACGAGCAGTACTTC. Encoded protein: CASSPGRTGDSYEQYF.